This T cell receptor beta chain came from a study of T cell changes during pregnancy in multiple sclerosis. The data were produced by immunoSEQ multiplex PCR, yet TCRdb's version contains in-frame clones alone and is incomplete. The sample consists of tens of thousands of clones, approximately 90% of them appearing once. Between the trimmed V and J ends, which lost 2 bases and 0 bases, there was a span of 9 bases. CDR3 length: 15 residues. Germline CDR1 LGHNA, CDR2 YSLEER. The sequencing here drew on peripheral blood, taken after pregnancy. The source is a female donor with multiple sclerosis, enrolled in a pregnancy study. The chain has TRBV4-3 and TRBJ2-3; D perhaps matches TRBD2 (5 bases). CDR3 coding DNA: TGCGCCAGCAGCCAAAGCGGTTCTAGCACAGATACGCAGTATTTT. Amino acid sequence: CASSQSGSSTDTQYF.